A selection of T cell receptor beta chains follows, all from one sample in a study of T cell repertoires in cytomegalovirus infection. Each CDR3 protein gets one entry after TCRdb re-called the reads with MiXCR. Among roughly 570,000 distinct CDR3 sequences listed, under 45% were seen once. Their target antigens are unknown. The sequences come from cultured PBMCs, collected from culture after CMV antigen stimulation. The receptor source for this set is a human donor in good health (CMV status not recorded). Some clones in this sample may be carry-over from other donors' samples. CDR3s include the opening cysteine and the closing phenylalanine or tryptophan. The order of the fields is D gene, clone size, J gene, V gene, CDR3 DNA, CDR3 protein. The D gene is left open where the match is weak. Clone size, where shown, is once, few, many, or a class for clones that have expanded.

>TRBD1|.|TRBJ1-6|TRBV11-1
TGTGCCAGCAGCCTCTTACAGGGGGCAAATTCACCCCTCCACTTT
CASSLLQGANSPLHF
>.|once|TRBJ2-5|TRBV12-3/TRBV12-4
TGTGCCAGCAGCCTTTTCCAGGGGACGGAGACCCAGTACTTC
CASSLFQGTETQYF
>TRBD2|.|TRBJ2-3|TRBV14
TGTGCCAGCAGCCAACCTGCCGGGACTAGCGAGGACCATACGCAGTATTTT
CASSQPAGTSEDHTQYF
>.|.|TRBJ2-7|TRBV5-6
TGTGCCAGCAGCCCCTCCTGGGGTGGGTACGAGCAGTACTTC
CASSPSWGGYEQYF
>TRBD2|.|TRBJ2-5|TRBV29-1
TGCAGCGTTGTGGGGCTAGCGGGATTAGAGACCCAGTACTTC
CSVVGLAGLETQYF
>TRBD2|.|TRBJ2-3|TRBV20-1
TGCAGTGCCAAAGCCCTTAGGGCGGGAGGTATGGATACGCAGTATTTT
CSAKALRAGGMDTQYF
>.|.|TRBJ2-6|TRBV6-6
TGTGCCAGCAGTCCACTGGTCGGTTCGGGGGCCAACGTCCTGACTTTC
CASSPLVGSGANVLTF
>.|once|TRBJ2-1|TRBV25-1
TGTGCCAGCAGGGACCCACACTCTTATTACAATGAGCAGTTCTTC
CASRDPHSYYNEQFF
>.|.|TRBJ2-2|TRBV27
TGTGCCAGCAGTTTTCCCGGGGCGCGACAGCTGTTTTTT
CASSFPGARQLFF
>.|.|TRBJ1-5|TRBV20-1
TGCAGTGCTCCGACCAGGGGTAATCAGCCCCAGCATTTT
CSAPTRGNQPQHF
>TRBD2|.|TRBJ2-7|TRBV7-2
TGTGCCAGCAGCTCTAGCGGGGGTCTTACCTACGAGCAGTACTTC
CASSSSGGLTYEQYF
>.|.|TRBJ2-1|TRBV7-9
TGTGCCAGCAGCCCCCGGGGGAACGGATTAAGCTCCTACAATGAGCAGTTCTTC
CASSPRGNGLSSYNEQFF
>TRBD1|many|TRBJ2-4|TRBV7-2
TGTGCCAGCAGCTTACCCGCAACCACAGGGGCTGAAAACATTCAGTACTTC
CASSLPATTGAENIQYF
>.|.|TRBJ2-1|TRBV19
TGTGCCAGTAGTATAGATGGGGAGATTTACAATGAGCAGTTCTTC
CASSIDGEIYNEQFF
>.|.|TRBJ2-5|TRBV7-8
TGTGCCAGCAGCCGAACGCCCCAAGAGACCCAGTACTTC
CASSRTPQETQYF
>.|.|TRBJ2-5|TRBV10-3
TGTGCCATCAGTGACCTCGGGAACAAGGCCTTACAAGAGACCCAGTACTTC
CAISDLGNKALQETQYF
>.|.|TRBJ1-1|TRBV7-6
TGTGCCAGCAGCTTAGCGGGGATGGAAGCTTTCTTT
CASSLAGMEAFF
>.|.|TRBJ1-1|TRBV7-2
TGTGCCAGCAGCCCCGGTCCATTAGGGGCTTCCTTT
CASSPGPLGASF
>TRBD1|.|TRBJ2-1|TRBV20-1
TGCAGTGCTAGAACTGACAGGGTGTGGAATGAGCAGTTCTTC
CSARTDRVWNEQFF
>.|.|TRBJ1-1|TRBV12-3/TRBV12-4
TGTGCCAGCAGTTTTATCGGACAGTCGAACACTGAAGCTTTCTTT
CASSFIGQSNTEAFF
>.|few|TRBJ2-1|TRBV18
TGTGCCAGCTCACCACCCAGGGCTCAGAAGTACAATGAGCAGTTCTTC
CASSPPRAQKYNEQFF
>.|.|TRBJ2-6|TRBV15
TGTGCCACCAGCAGAGAGGGGGGACAGTCCTCTGGGGCCAACGTCCTGACTTTC
CATSREGGQSSGANVLTF
>.|.|TRBJ2-7|TRBV11-2
TGTGCCAGCAGCCCGCGGGACCTTTCATCGGAGGGGCAGTACTTC
CASSPRDLSSEGQYF
>.|.|TRBJ1-1|TRBV20-1
TGCAGTGCTAGGTCTTTAGGGGGGAACACTGAAGCTTTCTTT
CSARSLGGNTEAFF
>TRBD2|few|TRBJ2-7|TRBV29-1
TGCAGCGTTGACGTGACTAGCGGGAAGGGGCTCTACGAGCAGTACTTC
CSVDVTSGKGLYEQYF
>TRBD1|.|TRBJ2-3|TRBV7-9
TGTGCCAGCAGTCCCAAACGGGGACAGAGCACAGATACGCAGTATTTT
CASSPKRGQSTDTQYF
>TRBD1|.|TRBJ1-1|TRBV7-8
TGTGCCAGCAGTTTTAGGAGGTCGGGACAGAAAGCTTTCTTT
CASSFRRSGQKAFF
>.|.|TRBJ1-4|TRBV3-1
TGTGCCAGCAGCCCCACGTGGTTGACAGAAAAACTGTTTTTT
CASSPTWLTEKLFF
>TRBD2|.|TRBJ2-1|TRBV12-3/TRBV12-4
TGTGCCAGCAGTTTTCGGGGACTAGCGGGTTACAATGAGCAGTTCTTC
CASSFRGLAGYNEQFF
>.|.|TRBJ1-4|TRBV2
TGTGCCAGCCTGGCCGACAAAGCGGGGGCGCCCCGGGGTGAAAAACTGTTTTTT
CASLADKAGAPRGEKLFF
>TRBD1|once|TRBJ1-1|TRBV5-4
TGTGCCAGCAGCTTGGCAGCCGGGACAGGGGGGACTGAAGCTTTCTTT
CASSLAAGTGGTEAFF
>.|.|TRBJ1-1|TRBV19
TGTGCCACCAGTGGTCTGGGGGCTGTTGAAGCTTTCTTT
CATSGLGAVEAFF
>.|few|TRBJ2-7|TRBV7-2
TGTGCCAGCAGCTTAAGGTCAGGGCCCATCTACGAGCAGTACTTC
CASSLRSGPIYEQYF
>TRBD2|.|TRBJ2-1|TRBV6-1
TGTGCCAGCAGCCCCACTAGCGGGGGTTTCTATGAGCAGTTCTTC
CASSPTSGGFYEQFF
>TRBD1|.|TRBJ1-6|TRBV12-3/TRBV12-4
TGTGCCAGCAGTGGACAGGGGGCGAATTCACCCCTCCACTTT
CASSGQGANSPLHF
>.|.|TRBJ2-7|TRBV24-1
TGTGCCACCAGTGATCAGGGTGGCGAGCAGTACTTC
CATSDQGGEQYF
>.|few|TRBJ2-3|TRBV11-2
TGTGCCAGCAGCGTTCCCCTTAGCACAGATACGCAGTATTTT
CASSVPLSTDTQYF
>TRBD1|many|TRBJ1-6|TRBV7-6
TGTGCCAGCAGCCAGGGGACAGGCTATAATTCACCCCTCCACTTT
CASSQGTGYNSPLHF
>.|few|TRBJ2-7|TRBV7-2
TGTGCCAGCAGCCACGATACCTACGAGCAGTACTTC
CASSHDTYEQYF
>.|once|TRBJ2-3|TRBV20-1
TGCAGTGCCTTTGGAGGGGGTGGAGATACGCAGTATTTT
CSAFGGGGDTQYF
>TRBD1|few|TRBJ2-7|TRBV7-9
TGTGCCAGCAGCACCTCACAGGGGGCCTACGAGCAGTACTTC
CASSTSQGAYEQYF
>.|.|TRBJ2-7|TRBV7-6
TGTGCCGGCAGCGAGATTGACGGGCTAAGCTCCTACGAGCAGTACTTC
CAGSEIDGLSSYEQYF
>.|few|TRBJ2-6|TRBV19
TGTGCCAGTAGTATAGTTGCCTTAGCTGGGTCTGGGGCCAACGTCCTGACTTTC
CASSIVALAGSGANVLTF
>TRBD1|.|TRBJ2-5|TRBV28
TGTGCCAGCACTAGGGGACAGGTGGGGACCCAGTACTTC
CASTRGQVGTQYF
>TRBD1|.|TRBJ1-1|TRBV2
TGTGCCAGCAGTTGGGCAGGGGGGGACACTGAAGCTTTCTTT
CASSWAGGDTEAFF
>TRBD2|.|TRBJ2-7|TRBV20-1
TGCAGTGCTAGAGACCGGACTAGCGGGATATACGAGCAGTACTTC
CSARDRTSGIYEQYF
>TRBD1|many|TRBJ1-1|TRBV7-2
TGTGCCAGCAGCCTAGCCGGGGGCGGCAGGGGGCCTGAAGCTTTCTTT
CASSLAGGGRGPEAFF